This TCR beta chain was retrieved from a study of post-analysis software for immune sequencing data. The TCR beta cDNA libraries carried unique molecular identifiers. TCRdb reanalysed the PCR reads using MiXCR and keeps one entry per CDR3 protein. Counted here are 150,000 to 200,000 distinct CDR3 sequences, 25% to 35% occurring once; the ten biggest clones make up about 1.6%. The sample was blood. The TCR comes from a girl aged 10 to 17 with multiple sclerosis.

Written as DNA, the CDR3 is TGTGCCAGCACCCCTGCGACTAGCGAGGCGAATGAGCAGTTCTTC. Translating it yields CASTPATSEANEQFF. The chain couples TRBV28 to TRBJ2-1; 8 bases agree with TRBD2. The V segment lost 7 bases and the J segment 7 bases; nucleotides outside the gene matches: 12. Germline lookup yields CDR1 MDHEN and CDR2 SYDVKM. This CDR3 has 15 residues.